The 13 T cell receptor beta chains reported below all come from one sample, sequenced in a study of blood T cell repertoires in COVID-19. Profiled with immunoSEQ multiplex PCR; TCRdb holds only in-frame clones, not every one. The table records roughly 250,000 clones, about 80% of them present only once. Specimen: peripheral blood. These receptors were collected from a woman aged 45 to 65 with acute or convalescent COVID-19.

The chain employs TRBV30 and TRBJ1-2, with a tentative D call TRBD1 (5 bases). V gave up 5 bases and J gave up 2 bases, with 12 bases separating them. Germline values: CDR1 GTSNPN, CDR2 SVGIG (reference sequence). This CDR3 comprises 13 residues. CDR3 loop: CAWGAEGNYGYTF. The CDR3 DNA reads as TGTGCCTGGGGGGCCGAGGGAAACTATGGCTACACCTTC.

This clone has only a few counts. The CDR3: CASITQGGSPLHF. CDR3 bases: TGTGCCAGCATAACGCAGGGTGGATCACCCCTCCACTTT. The chain couples TRBV2 to TRBJ1-6; perhaps TRBD1 as D (5 bases). The V end was cut by 7 bases, the J end by 10 bases, with 14 bases between. The CDR3 runs 13 residues. Germline CDR1 reads SNHLY; CDR2 reads FYNNEI.

The V and J genes are TRBV7-2 and TRBJ1-1; maybe TRBD1 (5 bases). This CDR3 has 13 amino acids. Germline loops: CDR1 SGHTA, CDR2 FQGNSA. V was clipped by 6 bases and J by 7 bases, with 15 bases between them. CDR3 amino acids: CASSQVAQGEAFF. The CDR3 DNA reads as TGTGCCAGCAGTCAAGTGGCTCAGGGTGAAGCTTTCTTT.

The J gene is TRBJ1-5, the V gene TRBV4-2, with a tentative D call TRBD1 (5 bases). Germline V gene sequence: CDR1 LGHNA, CDR2 YNFKEQ. Trimming took off 3 bases at V and 4 bases at J, with 10 bases between the two ends. The CDR3 runs 14 residues. The CDR3 DNA reads as TGTGCCAGCAGCCAGGGACTGGGGAATCAGCCCCAGCATTTT. Encoded protein: CASSQGLGNQPQHF.

This clone was seen only a few times. The chain carries TRBV10-1 and TRBJ2-4, with TRBD2 matching 8 bases. The length of the CDR3 is 20 residues. Germline lookup yields CDR1 WNHNN and CDR2 SYGVQD (reference sequence). After removal of 0 bases from V and 3 bases from J, the junction contained 16 bases not matched to a gene. Here the CDR3 reads CASSESIAGGFILGKNIQYF. CDR3 in DNA: TGCGCCAGCAGTGAGTCTATTGCGGGGGGTTTTATTTTGGGCAAAAACATTCAGTACTTC.

V is TRBV1 and J is TRBJ2-7; the table's D call TRBD1 went unverified against the DNA. TRBV1 is classified as a pseudogene. The CDR3 is 14 residues long. This CDR3 reads CTSSQGTGGYEQYF. CDR3 DNA sequence: TGCACCAGCAGCCAAGGGACAGGGGGCTACGAGCAGTACTTC.

The chain carries TRBV6-5 and TRBJ2-2; 7 bases are a match to TRBD1. Per germline, CDR1 MNHEY and CDR2 SVGAGI. The CDR3 is made up of 16 amino acids. V shed 3 bases and J 2 bases; nucleotides not matched to a gene: 6. Written as DNA, the CDR3 is TGTGCCAGCAGTTATTCGGACAGGCCCAACACCGGGGAGCTGTTTTTT. Translation: CASSYSDRPNTGELFF.

This clone is a singleton in its sample. The chain couples TRBV27 to TRBJ1-6, with 8 nucleotides matching TRBD1. The CDR3 contains 14 residues. Germline V CDR1 and CDR2: MNHEY, SMNVEV (reference sequence). After removal of 6 bases from V and 9 bases from J, the junction contained 7 bases not matched to a gene. In DNA form, the CDR3 reads TGTGCCAGCAGCGAACGGACAGGGCCTTCACCCCTCCACTTT. It yields the protein CASSERTGPSPLHF.

The V and J genes are TRBV19 and TRBJ2-7, with TRBD2 identical over 10 bases. The CDR3 is 13 amino acids. After removal of 6 bases from V and 4 bases from J, the junction contained 3 bases not matched to a gene. The germline V gene encodes CDR1 LNHDA and CDR2 SQIVND (reference sequence). The CDR3 is CASRLAGRYEQYF. CDR3 nucleotide sequence: TGTGCCAGTAGACTAGCGGGGCGATACGAGCAGTACTTC. Based on the CDR3 plus reference TRBV19 and TRBJ2-7, the full variable domain is DGGITQSPKYLFRKEGQNVTLSCEQNLNHDAMYWYRQDPGQGLRLIYYSQIVNDFQKGDIAEGYSVSREKKESFPLTVTSAQKNPTAFYLCASRLAGRYEQYFGPGTRLTVT.

The rearrangement joins TRBV19 to TRBJ2-7, with D tentatively TRBD1 (5 bases). Germline CDR1 reads LNHDA; CDR2 reads SQIVND (reference sequence). This CDR3 spans 12 amino acids. Trimming shortened V by 4 bases and J by 6 bases, and 10 bases separated the two germline ends. CDR3 protein: CASSSQGLEQYF. The DNA for the CDR3 is TGTGCCAGTAGTAGCCAGGGCCTCGAGCAGTACTTC.

This chain links TRBV5-1 with TRBJ1-2; D remains unclear. Germline CDR1 is SGHRS and CDR2 is YFSETQ. The CDR3 spans 14 residues. Trimming stripped 1 base from V and 6 bases from J, with 13 bases between. The chain's CDR3 is CASSLLAEEDGYTF. In nucleotides, the CDR3 is TGCGCCAGCAGCTTGCTCGCCGAGGAGGATGGCTACACCTTC.

This sequence joins TRBV27 and TRBJ1-2; D is perhaps TRBD1 (6 bases). The germline gives CDR1 MNHEY, CDR2 SMNVEV (reference sequence). The CDR3 has 13 residues. V was shortened by 6 bases and J by 4 bases, with 12 bases between the two germline ends. The DNA for the CDR3 is TGTGCCAGCAGCCGAGACAGGACCTATGGCTACACCTTC. Amino acid sequence: CASSRDRTYGYTF.

This clone showed up just once. The chain is built from TRBV4-3 and TRBJ2-2; D remains ambiguous. V was pared by 0 bases and J by 3 bases, with 8 bases between. Germline CDR1 is LGHNA and CDR2 is YSLEER. This CDR3 is built from 15 residues. CDR3 in DNA: TGCGCCAGCAGCCAAGATTCGGTATACACCGGGGAGCTGTTTTTT. This gives the protein CASSQDSVYTGELFF.